Listed here are 17 T cell receptor beta chains from one sample, sequenced in a study of blood T cell repertoires in COVID-19. Some clones are missing from TCRdb's copy, which holds only in-frame ones; the method was immunoSEQ multiplex PCR. The sample has over 95,000 clones, around 89% seen once. Sequenced sample: peripheral blood. The origin of the receptors is a human donor with acute or convalescent COVID-19. The donor label of this sample is uncertain.

CDR3 in DNA: TGTGCCAGCAAAGGACAGTACTCCTATAATTCACCCCTCCACTTT. Protein product: CASKGQYSYNSPLHF. The gene calls are TRBV28 and TRBJ1-6, with a weak D call TRBD1 (6 bases). Trimming took 7 bases from V and 0 from J, leaving 10 bases between them. The CDR3 has 15 residues. The germline CDR1 and CDR2 sequences are MDHEN and SYDVKM.

The rearrangement links TRBV5-1 to TRBJ2-7; 9 nucleotides agree with TRBD1. The V and J ends lost 7 bases and 0 bases, in that order; junction bases with no gene match: 8. The CDR3 runs 15 residues. Germline CDR1 reads SGHRS; CDR2 reads YFSETQ. The CDR3 here is CASSIVTGGSYEQYF. The CDR3 DNA reads TGCGCCAGCTCCATTGTGACAGGGGGCTCCTACGAGCAGTACTTC.

This clone was detected only a few times. The rearrangement links TRBV7-9 to TRBJ2-3; the match to TRBD1 covers 8 bases. This CDR3 is 12 amino acids long. Trimming cost V 8 bases and J 7 bases; bases outside gene matches: 5. The germline V gene has CDR1 SEHNR and CDR2 FQNEAQ (reference sequence). CDR3 in DNA: TGTGCCAGCGACCCCAGGGGGCATACGCAGTATTTT. Its translation: CASDPRGHTQYF.

The chain carries TRBV7-6 and TRBJ2-7; TRBD2 matches at 7 bases. The CDR3 sequence is 16 residues long. V shed 1 base, J shed 3 bases, and the junction held 9 bases outside the gene matches. Germline V lookup: CDR1 SGHVS, CDR2 FNYEAQ. In DNA form, the CDR3 reads TGTGCCAGCAGCTTAGGGGGGGGAGGGTCCAACTACGAGCAGTACTTC. Translated: CASSLGGGGSNYEQYF.

A few counts support this clone. The rearrangement uses TRBV28 and TRBJ2-1, with TRBD1 identical over 9 bases. CDR1 is MDHEN, CDR2 SYDVKM, per germline. V lost 7 bases, J lost 4 bases, and 8 bases stayed unmatched. The length of the CDR3 is 15 residues. The CDR3 DNA reads as TGTGCCAGCATCTCCGGGACAGGGACTTACAATGAGCAGTTCTTC. Translating it yields CASISGTGTYNEQFF.

This clone appeared a few times. The V gene is TRBV5-6, the J gene TRBJ2-3; TRBD2 might be the D (6 bases). This CDR3 contains 14 residues. The germline gives CDR1 SGHDT, CDR2 YYEEEE. The ends were cut back, 0 bases at V and 4 bases at J, with 9 bases in the middle. CDR3 coding DNA: TGTGCCAGCAGCTTGGGACTAGACGCAGATACGCAGTATTTT. Amino acids: CASSLGLDADTQYF.

V gene TRBV28 combines with J gene TRBJ1-2; TRBD1 agrees at 9 bases. The CDR3 totals 15 residues. In germline, CDR1 is MDHEN, CDR2 SYDVKM. With V trimmed by 3 bases and J by 4 bases, 6 bases remained unmatched. The DNA of the CDR3 is TGTGCCAGCAGTTTTTGGACAGGGGTAACCTATGGCTACACCTTC. It encodes CASSFWTGVTYGYTF.

The rearrangement uses TRBV6-2 or TRBV6-3 and TRBJ2-3; 7 bases match TRBD1. J gave up 2 bases and V 2 bases, and 7 bases lay outside the gene matches. Germline V gene data show CDR1 as MNHEY and CDR2 as SVGEGT. The CDR3 is 16 residues long. The CDR3 loop is CASSYATGSSTDTQYF. The CDR3 nucleotides read TGTGCCAGCAGTTACGCGACAGGGTCATCCACAGATACGCAGTATTTT.

This chain links TRBV6-2 or TRBV6-3 with TRBJ2-7, with a weak D call TRBD2 (6 bases). From germline, CDR1 is MNHEY and CDR2 SVGEGT. Trimming removed 0 bases at V and 0 bases at J, with 12 bases between. This CDR3 comprises 16 residues. The CDR3 spells CASSYSLWDFSYEQYF. DNA of the CDR3: TGTGCCAGCAGTTACTCGCTCTGGGACTTCTCCTACGAGCAGTACTTC.

The chain links TRBV18 to TRBJ1-5, with 12 bases matching TRBD1. Germline V lookup: CDR1 KGHSH, CDR2 LQKENI. The CDR3 spans 15 residues. J gave up 6 bases and V 6 bases, and 6 bases lay outside the gene matches. This CDR3 is CASSGGTGGSQPQHF. Here the CDR3 DNA reads TGTGCCAGCTCGGGGGGGACAGGGGGCAGTCAGCCCCAGCATTTT.

The chain joins TRBV12-3 or TRBV12-4 to TRBJ1-1; 7 bases fit TRBD1. This CDR3 is built from 12 residues. V shed 5 bases, J shed 4 bases, and the junction held 1 base outside the gene matches. CDR3 in amino acids: CASSDRVTEAFF. The CDR3 DNA reads as TGTGCCAGCAGTGACAGGGTCACTGAAGCTTTCTTT.

This rearrangement joins TRBV4-3 to TRBJ2-5; tentatively, D is TRBD1 (6 bases). In germline, CDR1 is LGHNA, CDR2 YSLEER. The length of the CDR3 is 17 residues. Between the trimmed V and J ends, which lost 0 bases and 5 bases, there was a span of 19 bases. CDR3: CASSQDYPGAMLETQYF. The CDR3 nucleotides read TGCGCCAGCAGCCAAGATTATCCAGGGGCGATGTTGGAGACCCAGTACTTC.

V gene TRBV4-2 combines with J gene TRBJ2-2; maybe TRBD2 (5 bases). The ends were cut back, 1 base at V and 6 bases at J, with 12 bases in the middle. The CDR3 length is 15 residues. Germline lookup yields CDR1 LGHNA and CDR2 YNFKEQ. CDR3 DNA sequence: TGTGCCAGCAGCCAAGTTTGGCTAGCCTCCGGGGAGCTGTTTTTT. Translating it yields CASSQVWLASGELFF.

This clone was seen once. The rearrangement joins TRBV29-1 to TRBJ2-1; D ambiguous. Trimming removed 2 bases from V and 4 bases from J, with 6 bases in between. Germline CDR1 is SQVTM and CDR2 is ANQGSEA. This CDR3 comprises 12 residues. CDR3 residues: CSVEQLYNEQFF. The CDR3 DNA reads as TGCAGCGTTGAACAACTTTACAATGAGCAGTTCTTC.

This chain connects TRBV5-1 to TRBJ2-5, with 9 bases identical to TRBD2. The CDR3 loop spans 15 amino acids. J lost 3 bases, V lost 4 bases, and 7 bases had no gene match. Per germline, CDR1 SGHRS and CDR2 YFSETQ. DNA for the CDR3: TGCGCCAGCAGCAAGACAGTAGCGGGAGAAGAGACCCAGTACTTC. Translating gives CASSKTVAGEETQYF. Variable domain in full (rest from reference TRBV5-1 and TRBJ2-5): KAGVTQTPRYLIKTRGQQVTLSCSPISGHRSVSWYQQTPGQGLQFLFEYFSETQRNKGNFPGRFSGRQFSNSRSEMNVSTLELGDSALYLCASSKTVAGEETQYFGPGTRLLVL.

This clone has just one count. This chain links TRBV30 with TRBJ1-2; 9 bases align to TRBD1. The CDR3 spans 12 residues. V trimming: 3 bases; J trimming: 4 bases; junction bases outside the gene matches: 0. Germline CDR1 GTSNPN, CDR2 SVGIG (reference sequence). The CDR3 DNA reads as TGTGCCTGGAGGACAGGGGGCTATGGCTACACCTTC. Its translation is CAWRTGGYGYTF.

The gene calls are TRBV4-2 and TRBJ2-4; 10 nucleotides agree with TRBD1. CDR1 and CDR2 (germline): LGHNA, YNFKEQ. Trimming cost V 0 bases and J 7 bases; bases outside gene matches: 9. There are 17 residues in the CDR3. The CDR3 DNA reads TGTGCCAGCAGCCAAGACTTGGGGACAGGGGTTTCGAACATTCAGTACTTC. It is translated as CASSQDLGTGVSNIQYF.